Listed here is a single TCR beta chain. This record comes from a study of blood T cell repertoires in COVID-19. In terms of age and location, participants ranged from roughly 18 to 95 years and lived in roughly 22 US areas. Participants reported their clinical history, and cohort assignment relied on those reports. TCRdb's table, derived via immunoSEQ multiplex PCR, lists solely in-frame clones and lacks some. Of about 300,000 clones in the sample, 85% to 90% were seen once. The V end was cut by 7 bases, the J end by 4 bases, with 16 bases between. There are 14 residues in the CDR3. Germline V gene sequence: CDR1 SEHNR, CDR2 FQNEAQ (reference sequence).

This sequence joins TRBV7-9 and TRBJ1-2; possibly TRBD1 for D (6 bases). Sequencing was done on a sample of PBMCs or T cells enriched from blood (not recorded which). The clonotype was recovered from a man aged 30 to 39 who had recovered from COVID-19. The CDR3 DNA reads as TGTGCCAGCACCTCGAACAGGGACGCCTATGGCTACACCTTC. Its protein is CASTSNRDAYGYTF. The full variable domain, with the rest looked up from reference TRBV7-9 and TRBJ1-2, is DTGVSQNPRHKITKRGQNVTFRCDPISEHNRLYWYRQTLGQGPEFLTYFQNEAQLEKSRLLSDRFSAERPKGSFSTLEIQRTEQGDSAMYLCASTSNRDAYGYTFGSGTRLTVV.